This passage covers 6 T cell receptor beta chains from one sample sequenced in a study of T cell clonality in common variable immunodeficiency. Method: immunoSEQ multiplex PCR; TCRdb's copy keeps in-frame clones and lacks some. The table lists over 35,000 clones, with no singletons. Sequencing was carried out using peripheral blood mononuclear cells. The origin of the receptors is a person aged 18 to 75 in good health.

This clone was observed many times. The observed sequence ends 3 residues before the CDR3 terminus, with the missing tail filled in from the germline J gene. The chain uses TRBV28 and TRBJ1-6; 7 positions match TRBD1. The CDR3 has 14 residues. Germline CDR1 MDHEN, CDR2 SYDVKM. V lost 4 bases, J lost 9 bases, and 6 bases stayed unmatched. CDR3 DNA (partial): TGTGCCAGCAGTTCACAGGGGTTCGGTTCACCC. As protein: CASSSQGFGSP. The whole CDR3 reads CASSSQGFGSPLHF.

This clone was observed many times. The read ends 3 residues shy of where the CDR3 ends; the end is completed using the germline J gene. This sequence joins TRBV5-4 and TRBJ2-2; D is possibly TRBD2 (6 bases). From germline, CDR1 is SGHNT and CDR2 YYREEE (reference sequence). The V end was cut by 3 bases, the J end by 4 bases, with 16 bases between. CDR3 size: 16 residues. This CDR3 reads CASSSLRDLSTGELFF. The CDR3 bases that were read are TGTGCCAGCAGCTCTCTCCGGGACTTGAGCACCGGGGAG.

This clone has at least ten counts. The read gets to within 3 residues of the CDR3 end, and the germline J gene fills in the rest. The V call is TRBV10-3, the J call TRBJ2-3; a possible D gene is TRBD1 (5 bases). The CDR3 totals 13 residues. The V end was cut by 3 bases, the J end by 1 base, with 5 bases between. CDR1 is ENHRY and CDR2 is SYGVKD in the germline V gene. The CDR3 region is CAISDRGTDTQYF. The CDR3 bases that were read are TGTGCCATCAGTGACAGGGGCACAGATACG.

The sample holds a few counts of this clone. From the germline J gene comes the end of the CDR3, since the read stops 3 residues before it. This chain connects TRBV10-2 to TRBJ2-3; D is possibly TRBD2 (6 bases). The length of the CDR3 is 14 residues. Germline V gene data show CDR1 as WSHSY and CDR2 as SAAADI. Between the trimmed V and J ends, which lost 8 bases and 8 bases, there was a span of 20 bases. The chain's CDR3 is CASRPGGGAGTQYF. CDR3 bases read: TGCGCCAGCCGACCTGGGGGAGGAGCGGGTACG.

This clone has at least ten counts. The CDR3 end is not reached by the read, which stops 3 residues before it; the germline J gene fills it in. The V call is TRBV7-6, the J call TRBJ2-2; maybe TRBD2 (6 bases). Trimming shortened V by 2 bases and J by 4 bases, and 14 bases separated the two germline ends. From germline, CDR1 is SGHVS and CDR2 FNYEAQ. This CDR3 has 16 amino acids. Here the CDR3 reads CASSLMRGLGTGELFF. The covered CDR3 bases are TGTGCCAGCAGCTTAATGAGGGGACTGGGCACCGGGGAG.

Ten or more counts support this clone. The read is 3 residues too short to cover the CDR3 end, so that end is filled in from the germline J gene. This rearrangement joins TRBV2 to TRBJ1-3, with TRBD1 matching over 8 bases. The CDR3 has 13 residues. V dropped 7 bases and J dropped 3; count of bases not matched to a gene: 2. Germline CDR1 and CDR2: SNHLY and FYNNEI. The sequenced part of the CDR3 DNA is TGTGCCAGCAATGACAGGGGTGGAAACACC. Translation gives CASNDRGGNT. The full CDR3 reads CASNDRGGNTIYF. Variable domain in full (rest from reference TRBV2 and TRBJ1-3): EPEVTQTPSHQVTQMGQEVILRCVPISNHLYFYWYRQILGQKVEFLVSFYNNEISEKSEIFDDQFSVERPDGSNFTLKIRSTKLEDSAMYFCASNDRGGNTIYFGEGSWLTVV.